This passage covers 19 T cell receptor beta chains from one sample sequenced in a study of blood T cell repertoires in COVID-19. The data were produced by immunoSEQ multiplex PCR, yet TCRdb's version contains in-frame clones alone and is incomplete. The table includes 60,000 to 70,000 clones, around 82% detected once. The sequenced sample was peripheral blood. Receptors were obtained from a woman aged 55-69 years with acute or convalescent COVID-19.

This chain connects TRBV7-9 to TRBJ2-1, with TRBD2 matching over 8 bases. The CDR3 runs to 15 residues. V gave up 2 bases and J gave up 2 bases; unmatched junction bases: 2. The germline gives CDR1 SEHNR, CDR2 FQNEAQ (reference sequence). Here the CDR3 DNA reads TGTGCCAGCAGCTTAAGCGGGGGCCCCTACAATGAGCAGTTCTTC. Its translation is CASSLSGGPYNEQFF.

This clone was observed a handful of times. The V gene is TRBV6-4, the J gene TRBJ2-1; 8 bases fit TRBD2. This CDR3 contains 13 residues. Trimming removed 4 bases from V and 5 bases from J; junction bases left unmatched: 1. The germline gives CDR1 MRHNA, CDR2 SNTAGT. The CDR3, as DNA: TGTGCCAGCAGTGCGGGGGGGCACAATGAGCAGTTCTTC. Translating gives CASSAGGHNEQFF.

CDR3 residues: CASKDGRLTGGDTQYF. The CDR3, as DNA: TGCGCCAGCAAGGATGGCAGGCTGACAGGTGGGGATACGCAGTATTTT. The J gene is TRBJ2-3, the V gene TRBV5-1; a weak D match, TRBD1 (6 bases). The germline V gene encodes CDR1 SGHRS and CDR2 YFSETQ. The V end lost 6 bases, the J end lost 6 bases, and 23 bases lay between the germline ends. CDR3 length: 16 amino acids.

This clone was recorded a few times. The chain carries TRBV6-5 and TRBJ1-6; the D gene is possibly TRBD1 (6 bases). CDR1 MNHEY and CDR2 SVGAGI come from the germline V gene. V gave up 7 bases and J gave up 7 bases, with 14 bases separating them. The CDR3 is 14 residues long. The CDR3 DNA sequence: TGTGCCAGCAAAGGGGGATTAAGCAATTCACCCCTCCACTTT. It encodes CASKGGLSNSPLHF.

In its sample, this clone was seen once. This rearrangement joins TRBV4-1 to TRBJ1-3; weak D call: TRBD1 (6 bases). The germline V and J ends were trimmed by 1 base and 2 bases, with 9 bases remaining between them. This CDR3 contains 15 residues. CDR1 and CDR2 (germline): MGHRA, YSYEKL. The DNA of the CDR3 is TGCGCCAGCAGCCAAGCACAGGGTCCTGGAAACACCATATATTTT. It yields the protein CASSQAQGPGNTIYF.

V is TRBV7-6 and J is TRBJ1-1, with 7 bases aligning to TRBD1. This CDR3 comprises 14 residues. The germline gives CDR1 SGHVS, CDR2 FNYEAQ. With V trimmed by 5 bases and J by 0 bases, 3 bases remained unmatched. The CDR3 coding sequence is TGTGCCAGCAGCCAACAGGGGATGAACACTGAAGCTTTCTTT. Translated: CASSQQGMNTEAFF.

The rearrangement joins TRBV5-1 to TRBJ1-6; TRBD1 aligns across 7 bases. V shed 0 bases and J 0 bases; nucleotides not matched to a gene: 15. The CDR3 has 21 residues. The germline V gene has CDR1 SGHRS and CDR2 YFSETQ. The chain's CDR3 is CASSLGRNDRVLSSYNSPLHF. For the CDR3, the DNA is TGCGCCAGCAGCTTGGGCCGGAATGACAGGGTCTTAAGCTCCTATAATTCACCCCTCCACTTT.

The gene calls are TRBV5-1 and TRBJ2-5; TRBD1 might be the D (6 bases). The CDR3 length is 15 residues. Trimming pared 0 bases from V and 2 bases from J, leaving 11 bases between. CDR1 and CDR2 from the germline V gene are SGHRS and YFSETQ. Here the CDR3 reads CASSLAGQTQETQYF. The CDR3 DNA reads TGCGCCAGCAGCTTGGCGGGACAAACTCAAGAGACCCAGTACTTC.

The V and J genes are TRBV3-1 (or the pseudogene TRBV3-2) and TRBJ2-1; TRBD1 agrees at 7 bases. This CDR3 has 17 residues. After removal of 2 bases from V and 0 bases from J, the junction contained 7 bases not matched to a gene. Per the germline V gene, CDR1 is LGHDT and CDR2 is YNNKEL (reference sequence). CDR3 nucleotide sequence: TGTGCCAGCAGCCAATCCGGGACAGCGAGCTCCTACAATGAGCAGTTCTTC. Translating it yields CASSQSGTASSYNEQFF.

The V gene is TRBV4-1, the J gene TRBJ1-2; D gene uncertain. The CDR3 runs 15 residues. Looked up from germline, CDR1 is MGHRA and CDR2 is YSYEKL. Trimming shortened V by 6 bases and J by 0 bases, and 14 bases separated the two germline ends. The CDR3 region has the DNA TGCGCCAGCAGGTCGGGTTCAATGACTAACTATGGCTACACCTTC. Translating gives CASRSGSMTNYGYTF.

The V gene is TRBV19, the J gene TRBJ1-4; maybe TRBD1 (6 bases). The V gene lost 7 bases and the J gene lost 8 bases, with 20 bases spanning the gap. CDR3 length equals 15 residues. Germline CDR1 LNHDA, CDR2 SQIVND (reference sequence). The CDR3 DNA is TGTGCCAGTAATCCGGCGGGGGCCTTGGGGGAAAAACTGTTTTTT. This encodes CASNPAGALGEKLFF.

The chain uses TRBV5-6 and TRBJ1-2, with D possibly being TRBD1 (6 bases). Germline loops: CDR1 SGHDT, CDR2 YYEEEE. The CDR3 has 15 amino acids. V lost 4 bases, J lost 5 bases, and 18 bases lay in between. DNA of the CDR3: TGTGCCAGCAGCCTGCGGACAGTCTTGGGTTATGGCTACACCTTC. Its protein is CASSLRTVLGYGYTF.

The chain employs TRBV4-2 and TRBJ2-1; 9 positions match TRBD2. The CDR3 is 17 amino acids. Germline CDR1 and CDR2: LGHNA and YNFKEQ. Trimming removed 1 base from V and 10 bases from J; junction bases left unmatched: 14. This CDR3 reads CASSQGWRGGLIKEQFF. The DNA for the CDR3 is TGTGCCAGCAGCCAAGGTTGGCGGGGGGGCCTTATCAAAGAGCAGTTCTTC.

The V call is TRBV7-3, the J call TRBJ1-1, with D unresolved. CDR1 is SGHTA, CDR2 FQGTGA, per germline. This CDR3 spans 13 amino acids. Trimming removed 6 bases from V and 3 bases from J, with 11 bases in between. The CDR3 region is CASSLEVDTEAFF. CDR3 DNA: TGTGCCAGCAGTCTCGAGGTGGACACTGAAGCTTTCTTT.

The chain employs TRBV6-1 and TRBJ1-1, with 7 bases identical to TRBD1. The CDR3 is made up of 15 amino acids. With 3 bases clipped from V and 5 bases from J, the junction kept 9 bases outside the gene matches. Germline V lookup: CDR1 MNHNS, CDR2 SASEGT. CDR3 sequence reads: CASSDRRGVHTEAFF. Written as DNA, the CDR3 is TGTGCCAGCAGTGATCGCAGGGGGGTTCATACTGAAGCTTTCTTT.

This clone was seen a few times. The chain uses TRBV18 and TRBJ2-2; 9 bases are a match to TRBD1. Trimming removed 6 bases from V and 1 base from J; junction bases left unmatched: 6. Germline CDR1 and CDR2: KGHSH and LQKENI. This CDR3 is 16 amino acids long. CDR3 DNA: TGTGCCAGCTCGTTCAGGGGACAGGGGAACACCGGGGAGCTGTTTTTT. Translating it yields CASSFRGQGNTGELFF.

The chain couples TRBV7-6 to TRBJ1-4; tentative D call: TRBD1 (5 bases). CDR1 is SGHVS, CDR2 FNYEAQ, per germline. The CDR3 extends over 16 amino acids. V lost 3 bases and J 0 bases, leaving 11 bases between the germline ends. Written as DNA, the CDR3 is TGTGCCAGCAGCTTGGGGGGAGGGGCAACTAATGAAAAACTGTTTTTT. Translated, it gives CASSLGGGATNEKLFF.

This clone appeared once. This chain joins TRBV27 and TRBJ1-5, with TRBD1 matching over 9 bases. CDR1 is MNHEY, CDR2 SMNVEV, per germline (reference sequence). This CDR3 has 15 amino acids. Trimming removed 6 bases from V and 6 bases from J; junction bases left unmatched: 9. CDR3 sequence (DNA): TGTGCCAGCAGGAAACAGGGGGCAGGAGGTCAGCCCCAGCATTTT. Protein: CASRKQGAGGQPQHF.

The chain combines TRBV30 with TRBJ2-6, with D perhaps matching TRBD2 (5 bases). Germline-derived CDR1 and CDR2 are GTSNPN and SVGIG (reference sequence). V was shortened by 3 bases and J by 0 bases, with 6 bases between the two germline ends. The CDR3 has 14 amino acids. CDR3 protein: CAWREVSGANVLTF. The CDR3 DNA reads TGTGCCTGGAGGGAGGTCTCTGGGGCCAACGTCCTGACTTTC.